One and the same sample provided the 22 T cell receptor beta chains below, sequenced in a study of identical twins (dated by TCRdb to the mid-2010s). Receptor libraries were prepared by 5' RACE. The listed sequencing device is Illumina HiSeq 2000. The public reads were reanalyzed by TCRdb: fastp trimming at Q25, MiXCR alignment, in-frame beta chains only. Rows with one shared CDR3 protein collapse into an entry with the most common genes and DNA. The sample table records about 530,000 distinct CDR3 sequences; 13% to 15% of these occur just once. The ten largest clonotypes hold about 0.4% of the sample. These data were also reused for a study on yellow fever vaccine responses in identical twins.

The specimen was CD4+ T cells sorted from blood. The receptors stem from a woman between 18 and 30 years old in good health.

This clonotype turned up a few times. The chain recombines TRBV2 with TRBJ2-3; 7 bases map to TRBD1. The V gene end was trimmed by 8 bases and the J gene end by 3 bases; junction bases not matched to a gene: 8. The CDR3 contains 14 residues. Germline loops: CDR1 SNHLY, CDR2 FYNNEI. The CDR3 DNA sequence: TGTGCCAGCCGGGACAGCATTTTAACAGATACGCAGTATTTT. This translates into CASRDSILTDTQYF.

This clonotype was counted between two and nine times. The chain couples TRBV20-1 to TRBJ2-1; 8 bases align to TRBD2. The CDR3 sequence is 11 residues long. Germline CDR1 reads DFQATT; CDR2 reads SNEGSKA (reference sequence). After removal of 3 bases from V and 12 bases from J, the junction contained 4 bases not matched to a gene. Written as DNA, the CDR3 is TGCAGTGCTAGCGCCGGGGGGGGGCAGTTCTTC. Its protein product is CSASAGGGQFF.

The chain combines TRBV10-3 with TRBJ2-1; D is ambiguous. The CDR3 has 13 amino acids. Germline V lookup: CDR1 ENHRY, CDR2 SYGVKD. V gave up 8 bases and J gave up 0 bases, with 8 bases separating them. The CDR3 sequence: CAIGVSSYNEQFF. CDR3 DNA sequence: TGTGCCATCGGCGTAAGCTCCTACAATGAGCAGTTCTTC.

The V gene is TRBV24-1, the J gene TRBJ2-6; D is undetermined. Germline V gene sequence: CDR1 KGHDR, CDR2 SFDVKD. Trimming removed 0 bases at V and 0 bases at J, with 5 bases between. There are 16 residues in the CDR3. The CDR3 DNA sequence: TGTGCCACCAGTGATTTGGACCACTCTGGGGCCAACGTCCTGACTTTC. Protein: CATSDLDHSGANVLTF.

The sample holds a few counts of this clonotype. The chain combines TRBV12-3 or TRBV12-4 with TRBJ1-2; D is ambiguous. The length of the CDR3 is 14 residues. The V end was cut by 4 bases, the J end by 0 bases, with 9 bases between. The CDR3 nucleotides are TGTGCCAGCAGTTCAGGAACAACTAACTATGGCTACACCTTC. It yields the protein CASSSGTTNYGYTF.

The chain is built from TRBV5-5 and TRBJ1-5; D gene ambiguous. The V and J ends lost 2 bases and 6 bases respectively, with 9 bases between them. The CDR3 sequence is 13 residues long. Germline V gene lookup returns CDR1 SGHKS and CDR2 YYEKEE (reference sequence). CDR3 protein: CASSLTRIQPQHF. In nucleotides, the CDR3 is TGTGCCAGCAGCTTAACACGGATTCAGCCCCAGCATTTT. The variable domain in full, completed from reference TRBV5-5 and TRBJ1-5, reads DAGVTQSPTHLIKTRGQQVTLRCSPISGHKSVSWYQQVLGQGPQFIFQYYEKEERGRGNFPDRFSARQFPNYSSELNVNALLLGDSALYLCASSLTRIQPQHFGDGTRLSIL.

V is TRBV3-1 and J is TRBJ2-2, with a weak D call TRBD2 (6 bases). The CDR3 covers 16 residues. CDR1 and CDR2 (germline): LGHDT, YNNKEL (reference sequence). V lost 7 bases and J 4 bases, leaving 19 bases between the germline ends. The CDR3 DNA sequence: TGTGCCAGCACCAACCGGGGGACTCTTCGCACCGGGGAGCTGTTTTTT. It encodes CASTNRGTLRTGELFF. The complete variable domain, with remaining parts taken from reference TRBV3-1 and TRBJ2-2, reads DTAVSQTPKYLVTQMGNDKSIKCEQNLGHDTMYWYKQDSKKFLKIMFSYNNKELIINETVPNRFSPKSPDKAHLNLHINSLELGDSAVYFCASTNRGTLRTGELFFGEGSRLTVL.

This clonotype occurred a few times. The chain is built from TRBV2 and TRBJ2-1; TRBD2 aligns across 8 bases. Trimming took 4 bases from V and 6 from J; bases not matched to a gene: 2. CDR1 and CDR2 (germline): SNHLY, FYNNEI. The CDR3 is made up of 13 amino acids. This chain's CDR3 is CASSGGLVNEQFF. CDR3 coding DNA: TGTGCCAGCAGTGGGGGACTAGTCAATGAGCAGTTCTTC.

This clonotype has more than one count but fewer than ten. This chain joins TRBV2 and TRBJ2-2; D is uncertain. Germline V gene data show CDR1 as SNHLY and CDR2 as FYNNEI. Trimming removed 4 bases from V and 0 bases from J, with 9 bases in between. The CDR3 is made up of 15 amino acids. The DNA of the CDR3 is TGTGCCAGCAGTGCAGGCCCGGCGAACACCGGGGAGCTGTTTTTT. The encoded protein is CASSAGPANTGELFF. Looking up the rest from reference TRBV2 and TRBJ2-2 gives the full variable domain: EPEVTQTPSHQVTQMGQEVILRCVPISNHLYFYWYRQILGQKVEFLVSFYNNEISEKSEIFDDQFSVERPDGSNFTLKIRSTKLEDSAMYFCASSAGPANTGELFFGEGSRLTVL.

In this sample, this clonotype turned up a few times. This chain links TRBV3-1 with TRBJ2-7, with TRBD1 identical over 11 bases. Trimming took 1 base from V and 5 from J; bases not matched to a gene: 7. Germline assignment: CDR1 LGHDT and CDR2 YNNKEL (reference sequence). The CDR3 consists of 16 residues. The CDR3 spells CASSQGGTGGINEQYF. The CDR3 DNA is TGTGCCAGCAGCCAAGGAGGGACAGGGGGTATCAACGAGCAGTACTTC.

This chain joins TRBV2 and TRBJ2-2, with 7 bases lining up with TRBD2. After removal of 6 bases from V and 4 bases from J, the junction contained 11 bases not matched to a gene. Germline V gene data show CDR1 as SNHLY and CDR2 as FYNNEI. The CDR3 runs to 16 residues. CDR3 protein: CASSQTGGPSTGELFF. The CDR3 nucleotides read TGTGCCAGCAGCCAAACGGGGGGACCTTCCACCGGGGAGCTGTTTTTT.

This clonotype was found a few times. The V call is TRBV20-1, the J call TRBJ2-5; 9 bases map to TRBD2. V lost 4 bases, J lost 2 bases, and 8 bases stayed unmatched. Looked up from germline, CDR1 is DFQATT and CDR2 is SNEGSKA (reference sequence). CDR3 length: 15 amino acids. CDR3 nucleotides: TGCAGTGCTACCAGTAGCGGGAGATGGCAAGAGACCCAGTACTTC. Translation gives CSATSSGRWQETQYF.

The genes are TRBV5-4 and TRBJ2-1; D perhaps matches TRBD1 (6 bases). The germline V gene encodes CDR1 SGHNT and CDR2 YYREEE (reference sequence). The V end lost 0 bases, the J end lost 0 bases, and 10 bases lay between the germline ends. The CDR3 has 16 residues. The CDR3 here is CASSLGQDSSYNEQFF. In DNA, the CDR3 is TGTGCCAGCAGCTTGGGGCAGGACAGCTCCTACAATGAGCAGTTCTTC.

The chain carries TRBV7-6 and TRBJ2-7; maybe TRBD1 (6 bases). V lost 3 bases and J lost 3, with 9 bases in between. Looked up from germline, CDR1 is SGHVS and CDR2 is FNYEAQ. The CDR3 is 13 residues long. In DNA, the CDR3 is TGTGCCAGCAGCTTCGGACAGAACTACGAGCAGTACGTC. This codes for CASSFGQNYEQYV.

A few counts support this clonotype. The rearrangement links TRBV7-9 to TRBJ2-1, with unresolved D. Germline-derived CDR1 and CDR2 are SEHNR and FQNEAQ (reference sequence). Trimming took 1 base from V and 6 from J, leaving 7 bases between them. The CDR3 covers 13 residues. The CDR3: CASSLDILNEQFF. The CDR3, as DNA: TGTGCCAGCAGCTTAGATATTCTCAATGAGCAGTTCTTC. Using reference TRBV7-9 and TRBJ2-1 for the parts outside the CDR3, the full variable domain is DTGVSQNPRHKITKRGQNVTFRCDPISEHNRLYWYRQTLGQGPEFLTYFQNEAQLEKSRLLSDRFSAERPKGSFSTLEIQRTEQGDSAMYLCASSLDILNEQFFGPGTRLTVL.

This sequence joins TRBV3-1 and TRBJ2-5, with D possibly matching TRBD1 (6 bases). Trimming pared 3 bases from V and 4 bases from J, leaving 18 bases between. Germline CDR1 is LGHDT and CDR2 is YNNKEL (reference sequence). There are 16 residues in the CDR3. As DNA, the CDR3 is TGTGCCAGCAGCCAGTACAGGGCCGCAAGGGGAGAGACCCAGTACTTC. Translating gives CASSQYRAARGETQYF.

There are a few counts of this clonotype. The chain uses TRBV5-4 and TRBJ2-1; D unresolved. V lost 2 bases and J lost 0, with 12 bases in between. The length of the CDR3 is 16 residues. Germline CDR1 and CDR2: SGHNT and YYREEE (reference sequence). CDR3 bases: TGTGCCAGCAGCTTAGTTCCGGGTAGCTCCTACAATGAGCAGTTCTTC. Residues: CASSLVPGSSYNEQFF.

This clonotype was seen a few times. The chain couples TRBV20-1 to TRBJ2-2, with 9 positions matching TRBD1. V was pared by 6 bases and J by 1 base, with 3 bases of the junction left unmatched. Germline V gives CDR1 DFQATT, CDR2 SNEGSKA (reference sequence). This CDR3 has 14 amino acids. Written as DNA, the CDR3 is TGCAGTGCCAAGGGACAGGGGAACACCGGGGAGCTGTTTTTT. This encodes CSAKGQGNTGELFF.

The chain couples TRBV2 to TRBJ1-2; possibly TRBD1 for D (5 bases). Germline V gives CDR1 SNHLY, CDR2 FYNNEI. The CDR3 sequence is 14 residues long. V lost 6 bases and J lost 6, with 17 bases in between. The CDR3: CASRNHTGTDGYTF. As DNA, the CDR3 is TGTGCCAGCAGAAACCATACAGGAACGGATGGCTACACCTTC.

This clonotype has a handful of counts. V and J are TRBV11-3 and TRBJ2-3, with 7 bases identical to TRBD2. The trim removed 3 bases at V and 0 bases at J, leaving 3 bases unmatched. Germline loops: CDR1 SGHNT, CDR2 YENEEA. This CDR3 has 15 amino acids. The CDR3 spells CASSFYGGSTDTQYF. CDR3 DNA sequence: TGTGCCAGCAGCTTTTACGGGGGGAGCACAGATACGCAGTATTTT.

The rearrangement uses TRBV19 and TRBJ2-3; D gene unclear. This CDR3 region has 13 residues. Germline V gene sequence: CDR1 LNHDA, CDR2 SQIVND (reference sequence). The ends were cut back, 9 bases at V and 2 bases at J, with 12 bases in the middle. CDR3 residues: CASRTDPTDTQYF. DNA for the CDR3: TGTGCCAGCAGAACGGATCCCACAGATACGCAGTATTTT.

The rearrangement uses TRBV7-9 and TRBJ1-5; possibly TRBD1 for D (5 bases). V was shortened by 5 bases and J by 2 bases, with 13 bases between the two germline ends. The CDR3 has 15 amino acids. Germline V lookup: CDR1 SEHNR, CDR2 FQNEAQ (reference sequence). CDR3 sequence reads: CASSPGPGRNQPQHF. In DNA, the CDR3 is TGTGCCAGCAGCCCAGGGCCCGGACGCAATCAGCCCCAGCATTTT.